The subject of this entry is one T cell receptor (beta chain). The germline V gene has CDR1 SGHTA and CDR2 FQGTGA. The junction had 8 bases not matched to a gene; V was cut back by 8 bases and J by 2 bases. The CDR3 runs to 14 residues. Treatment was busulfan-fludarabine conditioning, a marrow graft, and cyclophosphamide on days +3 and +4. Produced via immunoSEQ multiplex PCR; TCRdb's table is partial and in-frame only. The sample lists approximately 3,000 clones, around 72% occurring once. The entry originates in a study of T cells after posttransplantation cyclophosphamide. The sequences come from PBMCs, collected after allogeneic stem cell transplant with posttransplant cyclophosphamide. This receptor was identified in a female patient aged 50 to 60 who received an allogeneic stem cell transplant from a related donor, was CMV-positive, and had no GVHD. Certain T cells may be donor cells from the graft. The chain combines TRBV7-3 with TRBJ2-5; 7 nucleotides agree with TRBD2. The CDR3 loop reads CASAREGGQETQYF. The CDR3 DNA reads as TGTGCCAGCGCTAGGGAGGGAGGGCAAGAGACCCAGTACTTC.